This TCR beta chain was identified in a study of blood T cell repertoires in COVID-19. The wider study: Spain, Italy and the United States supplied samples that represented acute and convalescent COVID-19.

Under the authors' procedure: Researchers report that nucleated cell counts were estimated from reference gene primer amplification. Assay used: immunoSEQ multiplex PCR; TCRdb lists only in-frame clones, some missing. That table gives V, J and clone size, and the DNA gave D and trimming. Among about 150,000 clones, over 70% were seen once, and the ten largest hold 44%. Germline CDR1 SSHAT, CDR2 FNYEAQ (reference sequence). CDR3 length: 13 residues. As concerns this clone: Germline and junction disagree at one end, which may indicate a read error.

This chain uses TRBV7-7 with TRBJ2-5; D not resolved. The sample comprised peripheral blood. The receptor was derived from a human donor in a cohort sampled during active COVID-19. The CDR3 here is CASSLALQETQYF. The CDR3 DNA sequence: TGTGCTAGCAGCTTAGCACTCCAAGAGACCCAGTACTTC.